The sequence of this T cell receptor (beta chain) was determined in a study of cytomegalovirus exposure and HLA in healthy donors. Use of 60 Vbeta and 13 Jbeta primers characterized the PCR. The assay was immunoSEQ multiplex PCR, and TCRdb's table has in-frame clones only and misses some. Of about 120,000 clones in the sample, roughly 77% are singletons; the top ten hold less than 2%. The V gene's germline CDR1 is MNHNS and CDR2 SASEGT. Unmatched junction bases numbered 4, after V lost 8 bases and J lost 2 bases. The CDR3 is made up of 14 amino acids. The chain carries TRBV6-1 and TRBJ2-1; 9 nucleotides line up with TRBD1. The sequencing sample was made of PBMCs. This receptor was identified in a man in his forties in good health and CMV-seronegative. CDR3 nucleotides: TGTGCCAGCGACCGGGACAGGGCCTACAATGAGCAGTTCTTC. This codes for CASDRDRAYNEQFF.